The 19 T cell receptor beta chains listed next were all sequenced from one sample in a study of Graves' ophthalmopathy and Graves' hyperthyroidism. RNA transcripts served as template for amplifying TCR beta CDR3 sequences. RT-PCR was first run with HTBI primers, then multiplex PCR in a second round. TCRdb used MiXCR to reprocess the multiplex PCR reads, holding one entry per CDR3 protein. The data contain under 350,000 distinct CDR3 sequences, about 17% of them singletons. The sequencing input was peripheral blood. All receptors come from an adult man with Graves' ophthalmopathy.

This chain joins TRBV10-1 and TRBJ1-2; D gene ambiguous. The CDR3 consists of 13 residues. V was cut by 2 bases and J by 1 base, with 5 bases left in between. Germline V CDR1 and CDR2: WNHNN, SYGVQD (reference sequence). Written as DNA, the CDR3 is TGCGCCAGCAGTGAGGGGAGTAACTATGGCTACACCTTC. It codes for CASSEGSNYGYTF.

This clonotype has a count of ten or more. The rearrangement links TRBV20-1 to TRBJ1-1; D gene uncertain. CDR3 length: 13 residues. Looked up from germline, CDR1 is DFQATT and CDR2 is SNEGSKA (reference sequence). Trimming removed 0 bases at V and 1 base at J, with 6 bases between. Written as DNA, the CDR3 is TGCAGTGCTAGAGATTTTCCGAACACTGAAGCTTTCTTT. Translation gives CSARDFPNTEAFF.

In its sample, this clonotype was seen once. This chain uses TRBV29-1 with TRBJ1-5, with TRBD1 matching over 7 bases. V was clipped by 6 bases and J by 2 bases; unmatched bases: 7. This CDR3 is built from 14 residues. Germline CDR1 reads SQVTM; CDR2 reads ANQGSEA. The CDR3, as DNA: TGCAGCGTGAGTGAGGGGGCCGGCAATCAGCCCCAGCATTTT. Its translation is CSVSEGAGNQPQHF.

The gene calls are TRBV3-1 and TRBJ1-3, with D possibly matching TRBD1 (6 bases). Germline values: CDR1 LGHDT, CDR2 YNNKEL (reference sequence). Trimming took 1 base from V and 4 from J, leaving 17 bases between them. The CDR3 totals 17 residues. The CDR3: CASSQGSPGASGNTIYF. DNA of the CDR3: TGTGCCAGCAGCCAAGGGTCTCCGGGGGCGAGCGGAAACACCATATATTTT.

The sample holds many counts of this clonotype. The chain uses TRBV5-1 and TRBJ1-1, with TRBD1 identical over 9 bases. After removal of 5 bases from V and 3 bases from J, the junction contained 11 bases not matched to a gene. The V gene's germline CDR1 is SGHRS and CDR2 YFSETQ. The length of the CDR3 is 16 residues. CDR3 DNA sequence: TGCGCCAGCAGTACAGGGGGCGCGGTCTGGGACACTGAAGCTTTCTTT. Its protein product is CASSTGGAVWDTEAFF.

Many counts were recorded for this clonotype. Here the CDR3 DNA reads TGTGCCACCAGGGGACCAAACCAAGAGACCCAGTACTTC. Translating gives CATRGPNQETQYF. The V gene is TRBV24-1, the J gene TRBJ2-5; D tentatively fits TRBD1 or TRBD2 (5 bases each). The germline V and J ends were trimmed by 7 bases and 0 bases, with 8 bases remaining between them. Germline lookup yields CDR1 KGHDR and CDR2 SFDVKD. The CDR3 runs to 13 residues.

In this sample, this clonotype turned up many times. The rearrangement joins TRBV28 to TRBJ1-2; a weak D match, TRBD1 (6 bases). The V gene's germline CDR1 is MDHEN and CDR2 SYDVKM. CDR3 length equals 14 residues. V was trimmed by 8 bases and J by 0 bases, leaving 13 bases between them. CDR3 DNA: TGTGCCAGCGCGACGGGGGCAGCTAACTATGGCTACACCTTC. Encoded protein: CASATGAANYGYTF.

This clonotype was seen at least ten times. The chain couples TRBV7-2 to TRBJ2-5; D call uncertain. The CDR3 consists of 15 residues. V lost 1 base and J 2 bases, leaving 11 bases between the germline ends. Germline loops: CDR1 SGHTA, CDR2 FQGNSA. CDR3 residues: CASSLVPSYQETQYF. The CDR3 region has the DNA TGTGCCAGCAGCTTAGTCCCGTCGTATCAAGAGACCCAGTACTTC.

This clonotype was detected ten times or more. J is TRBJ2-7 and V is TRBV4-3, with D unresolved. V lost 4 bases and J lost 4, with 20 bases in between. The CDR3 runs 16 residues. Germline CDR1 and CDR2: LGHNA and YSLEER. The CDR3 loop is CASSPALGVETYEQYF. CDR3 bases: TGCGCCAGCAGCCCGGCCCTTGGGGTGGAGACTTACGAGCAGTACTTC.

This clonotype has at least ten counts. The chain carries TRBV18 and TRBJ2-5; D is ambiguous. The V and J ends lost 3 bases and 2 bases respectively, with 4 bases between them. The V gene's germline CDR1 is KGHSH and CDR2 LQKENI. This CDR3 has 12 amino acids. CDR3 sequence: CASSPMQETQYF. CDR3 bases: TGTGCCAGCTCACCCATGCAAGAGACCCAGTACTTC.

There are many counts of this clonotype. The rearrangement joins TRBV28 to TRBJ1-5, with D tentatively TRBD1 (6 bases). V lost 4 bases, J lost 6 bases, and 22 bases lay in between. Germline values: CDR1 MDHEN, CDR2 SYDVKM. CDR3 length: 17 amino acids. The CDR3, as DNA: TGTGCCAGCAGTTCAGCCTTTTGGGGGGGCGCGGGTCAGCCCCAGCATTTT. This translates into CASSSAFWGGAGQPQHF.

The chain is built from TRBV15 and TRBJ2-7, with 9 positions matching TRBD1. Losses at the gene ends were 0 bases for V and 4 bases for J; bases not matched to a gene: 7. Looked up from germline, CDR1 is LNHNV and CDR2 is YYDKDF (reference sequence). The CDR3 contains 16 residues. The chain's CDR3 is CATSRDGRTGVYEQYF. The CDR3 DNA sequence: TGTGCCACCAGCAGAGATGGAAGGACAGGGGTGTACGAGCAGTACTTC.

In this sample, this clonotype turned up many times. The V call is TRBV11-1, the J call TRBJ2-6; 14 bases are shared with TRBD2. The J segment lost 4 bases and the V segment lost 5 bases, leaving 10 bases of the junction unmatched. CDR3 length equals 19 residues. Germline CDR1 SGHAT, CDR2 FQDESV (reference sequence). The CDR3 bases are TGTGCCAGCAGCGTACCGGGACTAGCGGGAGCAGGAGGGGCCAACGTCCTGACTTTC. It specifies CASSVPGLAGAGGANVLTF.

This clonotype was recorded many times. DNA of the CDR3: TGTGCCAGCAGCCCTCTTAGAGGTATGAACACTGAAGCTTTCTTT. Protein product: CASSPLRGMNTEAFF. This sequence joins TRBV5-5 and TRBJ1-1; no definite D call. Germline lookup yields CDR1 SGHKS and CDR2 YYEKEE (reference sequence). Trimming took 4 bases from V and 0 from J, leaving 13 bases between them. The CDR3 is 15 amino acids.

This clonotype is a singleton in its sample. V and J are TRBV4-1 and TRBJ2-5; a weak D match, TRBD1 (5 bases). Germline V lookup: CDR1 MGHRA, CDR2 YSYEKL. This CDR3 is 14 amino acids long. V lost 0 bases and J lost 5, with 10 bases in between. The CDR3 is CASSQEVAGETQYF. CDR3 in DNA: TGCGCCAGCAGCCAAGAAGTGGCAGGGGAGACCCAGTACTTC.

At least ten counts were recorded for this clonotype. The chain combines TRBV6-2 or TRBV6-3 with TRBJ1-2, with D possibly TRBD1 on 5 matching bases. Germline V gene lookup returns CDR1 MNHEY and CDR2 SVGEGT. The CDR3 consists of 14 residues. V gave up 8 bases and J gave up 2 bases, with 15 bases separating them. CDR3 residues: CASVPQGANYGYTF. The DNA for the CDR3 is TGTGCCAGCGTTCCCCAGGGTGCGAACTATGGCTACACCTTC.

This clonotype has at least ten counts. V and J are TRBV28 and TRBJ1-2; 7 nucleotides match TRBD1. V was clipped by 2 bases and J by 7 bases; unmatched bases: 4. Looked up from germline, CDR1 is MDHEN and CDR2 is SYDVKM. The CDR3 has 13 residues. In DNA form, the CDR3 reads TGTGCCAGCAGTTTAAGCAGGGGGGGTGGCTACACCTTC. This codes for CASSLSRGGGYTF.

This clonotype was recorded many times. The CDR3 DNA reads TGTGCCAGCAGCCCAGTGGGCGGGGGGCTCGGCGAGCAGTACTTC. Protein product: CASSPVGGGLGEQYF. The rearrangement links TRBV12-3 or TRBV12-4 to TRBJ2-7; 8 positions agree with TRBD2. The CDR3 consists of 15 residues. V was pared by 6 bases and J by 6 bases, with 13 bases of the junction left unmatched.

V usage is TRBV24-1 and J usage is TRBJ2-2, with 11 bases that match TRBD2. This CDR3 is 17 amino acids long. V was clipped by 2 bases and J by 1 base; unmatched bases: 2. Germline-derived CDR1 and CDR2 are KGHDR and SFDVKD. This chain's CDR3 is CATSDSGLAGNTGELFF. The CDR3 DNA follows: TGTGCCACCAGTGATTCAGGACTAGCGGGGAACACCGGGGAGCTGTTTTTT.